A selection of T cell receptor beta chains follows, all from one sample in a study of OX40 agonist ivuxolimab in advanced cancers. Libraries were prepared by immunoSEQ multiplex PCR; TCRdb keeps only in-frame clonotypes and omits some of them. The sample carries about 68,000 clones, about 89% recorded once. The sequencing here drew on CD4+ or CD8+ T cells sorted from blood, taken in a trial of the OX40 agonist ivuxolimab. Receptors originate from an adult with an advanced solid tumor such as melanoma, head and neck, liver or kidney cancer. CDR3s include the opening cysteine and the closing phenylalanine or tryptophan. A D gene is named only where the DNA matches it firmly. Not every row has a clone size; where given, it reads once, few, many or a size class.

>TRBJ2-1|TRBV11-2|NA|TRBD2
TGTGCCAGCAGCTTAGTACGTCAGCGGGACTACAATGAGCAGTTCTTC
CASSLVRQRDYNEQFF
>TRBJ2-2|TRBV10-3|NA|TRBD2
TGTGCCATCAGTGAGTTCGCTAGCGGGCGGTCCGTAACCGGGGAGCTGTTTTTT
CAISEFASGRSVTGELFF
>TRBJ2-1|TRBV5-1|once|NA
TGCGCCAGCAGCTTGTCGGGTAAAGTTGGTGCTGAGCAGTTCTTC
CASSLSGKVGAEQFF
>TRBJ1-4|TRBV11-2|NA|TRBD1
TGTGCCAGCAGCTTAGAACCGGGACAGGGAAATAATGAAAAACTGTTTTTT
CASSLEPGQGNNEKLFF
>TRBJ2-3|TRBV6-5|NA|TRBD2
TGTGCCGTTCTAGCGGGAGTGGGTGATACGCAGTATTTT
CAVLAGVGDTQYF
>TRBJ1-1|TRBV6-1|NA|NA
TGTGCCAGCAGTGTGGCCTTCCCCGAGAACACTGAAGCTTTCTTT
CASSVAFPENTEAFF
>TRBJ2-7|TRBV10-3|NA|TRBD2
TGTGCCATCAATGAGGGAGGGCGATACGAGCAGTACTTC
CAINEGGRYEQYF
>TRBJ1-6|TRBV23-1|once|NA
TGCGCCAGCAGTCACCCACAGGACTCCTATAATTCACCCCTCCACTTT
CASSHPQDSYNSPLHF
>TRBJ1-3|TRBV7-8|once|NA
TGTGCCAGCAGCTTAGGAGGCATGGCGGGTACAACTGGAAACACCATATATTTT
CASSLGGMAGTTGNTIYF
>TRBJ1-2|TRBV19|NA|NA
TGTGCCAGTAGTATACTGCATGGCTACACCTTC
CASSILHGYTF
>TRBJ1-2|TRBV7-2|NA|NA
TGTGCCAGCAGCCCAAGTATTGGCTACACCTTC
CASSPSIGYTF
>TRBJ2-7|TRBV19|NA|NA
TGTGCCAGTAGTATCAGGGGTAGCTCCTACGAGCAGTACTTC
CASSIRGSSYEQYF
>TRBJ1-5|TRBV5-5|once|NA
TGTGCCAGCAGCTTAGGGGATCAGCCCCAGCATTTT
CASSLGDQPQHF
>TRBJ2-3|TRBV5-1|NA|NA
TGCGCCAGCAGCCGGGACAACACAGATACGCAGTATTTT
CASSRDNTDTQYF
>TRBJ2-3|TRBV7-2|NA|NA
TGTGCCAGCAGCTTAGGCACAGATACGCAGTATTTT
CASSLGTDTQYF
>TRBJ2-1|TRBV5-4|NA|TRBD2
TGTGCCAGCAGCTCAGCGGGAGGGGAGCAGTTCTTC
CASSSAGGEQFF
>TRBJ2-1|TRBV4-1|NA|NA
TGCGCCAGCAGCCAAGCGGTTACTAGGTACAATGAGCAGTTCTTC
CASSQAVTRYNEQFF
>TRBJ2-7|TRBV6-5|NA|NA
TGTGCCAGCAGTACCACAGGGTTACGGCACGAGCAGTACTTC
CASSTTGLRHEQYF
>TRBJ2-5|TRBV6-1|NA|NA
TGTGCCAGCACCCTATTGGTGGGGAACCAAGAGACCCAGTACTTC
CASTLLVGNQETQYF
>TRBJ1-5|TRBV6-1|NA|NA
TGTGCCAGCAGTTGGGGGAGCAATCAGCCCCAGCATTTT
CASSWGSNQPQHF
>TRBJ1-1|TRBV4-1|NA|TRBD1
TGCGCCAGCAGCCAACACGGGACAGGGATGAGGTTTAGTGGCACTGAAGCTTTCTTT
CASSQHGTGMRFSGTEAFF
>TRBJ1-2|TRBV15|NA|TRBD1
TGTGCCACCAGCATTGGCCGGGACAGGGGTTTCGTGGGCTACACCTTC
CATSIGRDRGFVGYTF
>TRBJ1-5|TRBV29-1|NA|TRBD1
TGCAGCGTGTCGCAGGGGGCGAATCAGCCCCAGCATTTT
CSVSQGANQPQHF
>TRBJ2-5|TRBV5-1|NA|NA
TGCGCCAGCAGGACAGCCCGACAAGAGACCCAGTACTTC
CASRTARQETQYF
>TRBJ2-7|TRBV9|NA|TRBD2
TGTGCCAGCAGTCTAGGACTAGCGGGAGCTTCCTACGAGCAGTACTTC
CASSLGLAGASYEQYF
>TRBJ2-1|TRBV6-6|NA|NA
TGTGCCAGCAGTTACCGGACGGTCCACAATGAGCAGTTCTTC
CASSYRTVHNEQFF
>TRBJ1-1|TRBV2|NA|TRBD1
TGTGCCAGCAAACGGGACAGGGGGCGGGTGAACACTGAAGCTTTCTTT
CASKRDRGRVNTEAFF
>TRBJ2-1|TRBV7-8|NA|TRBD2
TGTGCCAGCAGCTTAGGAAGGCTAGCGGGAGTCAATGAGCAGTTCTTC
CASSLGRLAGVNEQFF
>TRBJ2-7|TRBV11-2|NA|TRBD2
TGTGCCAGCAGGGCTAGCGGGAGCTACGAGCAGTACTTC
CASRASGSYEQYF
>TRBJ2-1|TRBV27|NA|NA
TGTGCCAGCAGTTACCCGGGGGTTGTCGGGCAGTTCTTC
CASSYPGVVGQFF
>TRBJ1-1|TRBV28|NA|TRBD1
TGTGCCAGCAGTCCCTCGGACAGGGGGCACACTGAAGCTTTCTTT
CASSPSDRGHTEAFF
>TRBJ1-1|TRBV15|NA|NA
TGTGCCACCAGCAGAGATTGGGTCATGAACACTGAAGCTTTCTTT
CATSRDWVMNTEAFF
>TRBJ1-1|TRBV25-1|NA|NA
TGTGCCAGCAGTGCTCTAGGGGCTAACACTGAAGCTTTCTTT
CASSALGANTEAFF
>TRBJ2-7|TRBV29-1|NA|TRBD2
TGCAGCGTTGAAGTGTTGGCTAGCGGGATACTTTACGAGCAGTACTTC
CSVEVLASGILYEQYF
>TRBJ2-4|TRBV15|once|TRBD1
TGTGCCACCAGCAGGGAAACAGGGGCGTTCGCCAAAAACATTCAGTACTTC
CATSRETGAFAKNIQYF
>TRBJ1-5|TRBV19|NA|TRBD1
TGTGCCAGTAGTACGGACAGGGGTGGCAATCAGCCCCAGCATTTT
CASSTDRGGNQPQHF
>TRBJ2-1|TRBV10-3|NA|NA
TGTGCCATCAGTGAGGGGGGTGCCTACAATGAGCAGTTCTTC
CAISEGGAYNEQFF
>TRBJ1-5|TRBV28|NA|TRBD1
TGTGCCAGCAGTCAAGGACAGGGGAATCAGCCCCAGCATTTT
CASSQGQGNQPQHF
>TRBJ2-7|TRBV18|NA|TRBD2
TGTGCCAGCTCACCTTCCGGGACTAGCGTTTGGGAGCAGTACTTC
CASSPSGTSVWEQYF
>TRBJ2-3|TRBV5-1|NA|TRBD1
TGCGCCAGCAGCTCGGGGGGACAGGGGGCCACAGATACGCAGTATTTT
CASSSGGQGATDTQYF
>TRBJ2-2|TRBV21-1|NA|NA
TGTGCCAGCAGCAAACCCAAGAGGAGGACTAGCGGGAGGGCCGACACCGGGGAGCTGTTTTTT
CASSKPKRRTSGRADTGELFF
>TRBJ2-7|TRBV5-1|NA|TRBD1
TGCGCCAGCAGCTCACAGGGTGGGACAGACGAGCAGTACTTC
CASSSQGGTDEQYF
>TRBJ2-3|TRBV19|NA|NA
TGTGCCAGTAGTATTGCGGGGGCGGGAGCAGATACGCAGTATTTT
CASSIAGAGADTQYF
>TRBJ1-5|TRBV10-2|once|TRBD1
TGCGCCAGCAGTGCGGGACAGCCCAATCAGCCCCAGCATTTT
CASSAGQPNQPQHF
>TRBJ2-7|TRBV7-2|NA|NA
TGTGCCAGCAGCCCAACGGGCGGTAGCTCCTACGAGCAGTACTTC
CASSPTGGSSYEQYF
>TRBJ2-1|TRBV7-2|NA|NA
TGTGCCAGCAGCTTAGATAGGAGTACCTACAATGAGCAGTTCTTC
CASSLDRSTYNEQFF
>TRBJ1-1|TRBV7-6|NA|NA
TGTGCCAGCAGCTCTATTTTAGGGACTCCGAACACTGAAGCTTTCTTT
CASSSILGTPNTEAFF
>TRBJ2-4|TRBV11-2|few|NA
TGTGCCAGCAGCTTAACAGGGATCATTCAGTACTTC
CASSLTGIIQYF
>TRBJ2-3|TRBV9|NA|NA
TGTGCCAGCAGCAGTAGCGGTCGCACAGATACGCAGTATTTT
CASSSSGRTDTQYF
>TRBJ2-7|TRBV6-1|NA|TRBD1
TGTGCCAGCAGTGCCCGGACAGGAATTTACGAGCAGTACTTC
CASSARTGIYEQYF
>TRBJ1-5|TRBV19|NA|NA
TGTGCCAGTAGCATCGCGGGGAGCAATCAGCCCCAGCATTTT
CASSIAGSNQPQHF
>TRBJ2-7|TRBV11-2|NA|NA
TGTGCCAGCAGCTTAGGGGCAGGGAACTACGAGCAGTACTTC
CASSLGAGNYEQYF
>TRBJ2-5|TRBV7-9|NA|TRBD1
TGTGCCAGCAGCTTAGTACAGGGGGTCTATAAGACCCAGTACTTC
CASSLVQGVYKTQYF
>TRBJ1-5|TRBV19|NA|NA
TGTGCCAGTAGTATAGTCTCGGGTTTGGGAAACAATCAGCCCCAGCATTTT
CASSIVSGLGNNQPQHF
>TRBJ2-7|TRBV11-1|NA|NA
TGTGCCAGCAGCTCAAGCTCCTACGAGCAGTACTTC
CASSSSSYEQYF